These T cell receptor beta chains were read from a single sample in a study of tumor and adjacent non-tumor tissue in lung cancer. TCRdb reanalysed the multiplex PCR reads using MiXCR and keeps one entry per CDR3 protein. The repertoire holds about 60,000 distinct CDR3 sequences, with around 61% as singletons. The sequencing input was distant non-tumor lung tissue. Every receptor here comes from a man aged 70-80 years with non-small cell lung cancer. CDR3s leave out the opening cysteine and the closing phenylalanine or tryptophan.

J	V	CDR3
TRBJ1-6	TRBV6-1	ASRPGTAANSSLH
TRBJ2-1	TRBV12-3/TRBV12-4	VTSSGGGGGDEQS
TRBJ2-3	TRBV11-2	ASSFAGYGPSIDTQY
TRBJ2-3	TRBV6-5	ASSRTSGRTDTQY
TRBJ1-4	TRBV4-1	ANSQDRGVGEKLF
TRBJ2-2	TRBV11-2	ASSYSGSVTGELF
TRBJ1-3	TRBV20-1	SAGDREAGHTIY
TRBJ2-6	TRBV7-9	ASSSGTGPTGANVLT
TRBJ2-7	TRBV29-1	SVELLGDRRTYEQY
TRBJ2-3	TRBV7-2	ARSLGTGHTDTQY
TRBJ2-7	TRBV5-6	AGSPDRASYEQH
TRBJ2-1	TRBV29-1	SVPHLLYNEQF
TRBJ2-5	TRBV10-2	ASSELVGTSRRKTQY
TRBJ2-1	TRBV11-2	ASSRDYSLHNEQF
TRBJ1-2	TRBV6-2/TRBV6-3	ASSYGAYGYT
TRBJ2-3	TRBV5-1	ASSSGLAGVDTQY
TRBJ2-5	TRBV11-3	ASSLVRLAGVQEIQY
TRBJ2-2	TRBV30	ARGLAGGARTGELF
TRBJ2-7	TRBV7-8	ASIVRDSSYEQY
TRBJ2-5	TRBV6-1	ASSVAGEKTQY
TRBJ2-2	TRBV11-2	LSSLQGTLFAGELF
TRBJ2-3	TRBV6-2/TRBV6-3	ASSYGHAQY
TRBJ1-5	TRBV10-3	ATSDLGDNQSQH
TRBJ2-7	TRBV29-1	SVLEQGYEQY
TRBJ2-7	TRBV5-1	ASSSRHGASYEQY
TRBJ2-7	TRBV30	AWSGGGSYKQY
TRBJ2-1	TRBV7-9	ASNLEGVEQF